The sequence of this T cell receptor beta chain was determined in a study of blood T cell repertoires in COVID-19. Method: immunoSEQ multiplex PCR; TCRdb's copy keeps in-frame clones and lacks some. The sample consists of around 260,000 clones, approximately 86% of them appearing once. CDR3 length: 14 amino acids. Trimming removed 9 bases from V and 1 base from J, with 16 bases in between. Germline V lookup: CDR1 LNHDA, CDR2 SQIVND (reference sequence). What was sequenced was peripheral blood. This chain links TRBV19 with TRBJ2-7; D possibly corresponds to TRBD2 (5 bases). The TCR comes from a man under 40 with active or convalescent COVID-19. The CDR3 sequence is CASSGVGNSYEQYF. CDR3 DNA: TGTGCCAGCTCCGGGGTAGGGAATTCCTACGAGCAGTACTTC. The whole variable domain, filled in from reference TRBV19 and TRBJ2-7, reads DGGITQSPKYLFRKEGQNVTLSCEQNLNHDAMYWYRQDPGQGLRLIYYSQIVNDFQKGDIAEGYSVSREKKESFPLTVTSAQKNPTAFYLCASSGVGNSYEQYFGPGTRLTVT.